The text below deals with one T cell receptor beta chain. The CDR3 has 13 amino acids. Deletions cut 0 bases from V and 3 bases from J, with 2 bases between. Germline CDR1 is LGHNA and CDR2 is YNFKEQ. This entry belongs to a study of CD8 T cells in Susac syndrome. Controls were healthy donors chosen to match patients in age and sex. It was with random hexamers that about 0.45 to 1 ug RNA was reverse transcribed. TCRdb re-called the immunoSEQ multiplex PCR reads with MiXCR, one entry per CDR3 protein. Of about 110,000 distinct CDR3 sequences listed, about 96% are singletons. The source of this sequence is a human donor in good health. The chain combines TRBV4-2 with TRBJ2-2; D remains unclear. Source material: CD4+ T cells from PBMCs. The CDR3 bases are TGTGCCAGCAGCCAAGATTACACCGGGGAGCTGTTTTTT. Translation gives CASSQDYTGELFF.